This TCR beta chain is from a study of blood T cell repertoires in COVID-19. Study background: The samples span acute and convalescent COVID-19 from the United States, Italy and Spain. PBMCs, B-cell-depleted T cells, or T cells provided the cDNA or gDNA that made up the material.

Original processing methods: Amplification of reference gene primers was used by the study to estimate nucleated cell counts. Method: immunoSEQ multiplex PCR; TCRdb's copy keeps in-frame clones and lacks some. That table supplies the V and J calls and clone size; D and trimming were determined from the DNA. The sample holds approximately 120,000 clones, around 90% seen once. CDR3 length equals 17 residues. V lost 5 bases to trimming and J lost 6 bases; unmatched junction nucleotides: 19. CDR1 and CDR2 from the germline V gene are SGHNT and YENEEA. V usage is TRBV11-3 and J usage is TRBJ2-7; TRBD1 agrees at 7 bases. The TCR originated in a human donor in a cohort sampled during active COVID-19. Sequenced: peripheral blood. CDR3 protein: CASSPNTHPGQICEQYF. CDR3 DNA: TGTGCCAGCAGCCCTAATACCCACCCGGGACAGATATGCGAGCAGTACTTC.